The 7 T cell receptor beta chains listed next were all sequenced from one sample in a study of beta chain features in type 1 diabetes. Study findings and constraints: Across all four CD4+ subsets, people with type 1 diabetes showed modestly shorter TCRB CDR3s.

What was sequenced were expressed TCRB transcripts, since all of the isolated RNA had been reverse transcribed. Sequenced by immunoSEQ multiplex PCR; TCRdb stores in-frame clones only, minus some. The table lists roughly 150,000 clones, approximately 8.7% of them singletons. Antigen specificity for these receptors is unknown. Sequencing was performed on central memory CD4+ T cells from blood. These TCRs come from a young woman with type 1 diabetes.

V usage is TRBV2 and J usage is TRBJ1-1, with D perhaps TRBD1 (6 bases). Trimming removed 9 bases from V and 1 base from J, with 6 bases in between. The CDR3 loop spans 11 amino acids. Germline lookup yields CDR1 SNHLY and CDR2 FYNNEI. The CDR3 DNA reads TGTGCCAGGGGACAGAACACTGAAGCTTTCTTT. It translates to CARGQNTEAFF.

This clone was seen a few times. The J gene is TRBJ1-1, the V gene TRBV14, with D perhaps TRBD1 (6 bases). The CDR3 has 15 residues. The germline CDR1 and CDR2 sequences are SGHDN and FVKESK. V was cut by 1 base and J by 1 base, with 10 bases left in between. The chain's CDR3 is CASSQGWTANTEAFF. In nucleotides, the CDR3 is TGTGCCAGCAGCCAAGGCTGGACAGCGAACACTGAAGCTTTCTTT.

The CDR3 bases are TGTGCCAGCAGCCCGAGGGAGGAGACCCAGTACTTC. It yields the protein CASSPREETQYF. The chain is built from TRBV28 and TRBJ2-5; TRBD2 is a possible D gene (5 bases). V lost 6 bases, J lost 5 bases, and 10 bases lay in between. This CDR3 contains 12 residues. The germline CDR1 and CDR2 sequences are MDHEN and SYDVKM.

The rearrangement joins TRBV19 to TRBJ2-7, with 10 bases matching TRBD2. This CDR3 has 14 residues. V was clipped by 8 bases and J by 1 base; unmatched bases: 5. Germline loops: CDR1 LNHDA, CDR2 SQIVND (reference sequence). The CDR3 loop reads CASRASGSSYEQYF. CDR3 nucleotides: TGTGCCAGTCGAGCTAGCGGGAGTTCCTACGAGCAGTACTTC.

V is TRBV12-5 and J is TRBJ1-1; D might be TRBD1 (5 bases). Germline CDR1 reads LGHNT; CDR2 reads FRNRAP. CDR3 size: 12 residues. Trimming removed 5 bases from V and 4 bases from J, with 8 bases in between. The CDR3 bases are TGTGCTAGTGGTGGACACCCCACTGAAGCTTTCTTT. As protein: CASGGHPTEAFF. Together with reference TRBV12-5 and TRBJ1-1, the CDR3 gives the full variable domain: DARVTQTPRHKVTEMGQEVTMRCQPILGHNTVFWYRQTMMQGLELLAYFRNRAPLDDSGMPKDRFSAEMPDATLATLKIQPSEPRDSAVYFCASGGHPTEAFFGQGTRLTVV.

The V gene is TRBV6-5, the J gene TRBJ2-3; no firm D call. Germline CDR1 and CDR2: MNHEY and SVGAGI. This CDR3 has 13 amino acids. The germline V and J ends were trimmed by 9 bases and 1 base, with 11 bases remaining between them. CDR3 sequence: CASTPAGTDTQYF. CDR3 coding DNA: TGTGCCAGTACGCCTGCGGGCACAGATACGCAGTATTTT.

Comment on this clone: Sequence at one end of the junction differs from germline and may be a read error. This sequence joins TRBV7-7 and TRBJ2-5; 9 bases align to TRBD1. CDR3 length: 15 residues. CDR1 and CDR2 from the germline V gene are SSHAT and FNYEAQ (reference sequence). The DNA of the CDR3 is TGTGCTAGCAGCTCGGGACAGGGTGGACAAGAGACCCAGTACTTC. Protein: CASSSGQGGQETQYF.